Listed here are 18 T cell receptor beta chains from one sample, sequenced in a study of CD8+ T cells in alopecia areata. After isolation, RNA underwent reverse transcription to generate cDNA as the sequencing template. TCRdb's table, derived via immunoSEQ multiplex PCR, lists solely in-frame clones and lacks some. Of about 280,000 clones in the sample, about three fifths were seen once. The treatment denotes: oral pan-JAK inhibitor, 5-10 mg twice daily. This material consisted of CD4+ T cells sorted from blood, taken at week 24, from a patient treated with tofacitinib. All receptors derive from a human donor with alopecia areata.

The chain carries TRBV27 and TRBJ1-6; possible D gene TRBD1, 6 bases. The CDR3 spans 14 residues. Germline lookup yields CDR1 MNHEY and CDR2 SMNVEV (reference sequence). Trimming removed 3 bases from V and 7 bases from J, with 10 bases in between. The DNA of the CDR3 is TGTGCCAGCAGTTTTGGACAGACCAATTCACCCCTCCACTTT. The encoded protein is CASSFGQTNSPLHF.

The gene calls are TRBV5-6 and TRBJ1-6; TRBD1 agrees at 8 bases. CDR1 is SGHDT, CDR2 YYEEEE, per germline. The length of the CDR3 is 15 residues. With V trimmed by 0 bases and J by 10 bases, 6 bases remained unmatched. The CDR3 nucleotides are TGTGCCAGCAGCTTGGCCAGGGGGCTCGGATCACCCCTCCACTTT. Protein: CASSLARGLGSPLHF. Drawing the rest from reference TRBV5-6 and TRBJ1-6, the complete variable domain is DAGVTQSPTHLIKTRGQQVTLRCSPKSGHDTVSWYQQALGQGPQFIFQYYEEEERQRGNFPDRFSGHQFPNYSSELNVNALLLGDSALYLCASSLARGLGSPLHFGNGTRLTVT.

The V and J genes are TRBV9 and TRBJ1-5, with TRBD1 as a possible D gene (5 bases). Trimming left V 0 bases short and J 4 bases short, with 14 bases between. The CDR3 runs 16 residues. The germline V gene has CDR1 SGDLS and CDR2 YYNGEE. This chain's CDR3 is CASSVDSGFENQPQHF. The CDR3 coding sequence is TGTGCCAGCAGCGTAGATTCAGGGTTTGAGAATCAGCCCCAGCATTTT.

The chain links TRBV25-1 to TRBJ2-7; 8 bases are shared with TRBD1. The CDR3 sequence is 15 residues long. The germline V gene has CDR1 MGHDK and CDR2 SYGVNS. The ends lost 6 bases at V and 3 bases at J; junction bases unmatched: 10. CDR3 in amino acids: CASSRRRTGRYEQYF. The CDR3 nucleotides read TGTGCCAGCAGCAGGAGGCGGACAGGGCGCTACGAGCAGTACTTC.

The rearrangement uses TRBV6-5 and TRBJ1-5; TRBD1 matches 7 bases. V shed 6 bases, J shed 3 bases, and the junction held 8 bases outside the gene matches. The CDR3 covers 15 residues. Germline V gives CDR1 MNHEY, CDR2 SVGAGI. The CDR3 protein is CASRQQTGINQPQHF. The DNA of the CDR3 is TGTGCCAGCAGACAACAGACAGGGATCAATCAGCCCCAGCATTTT.

The chain uses TRBV5-1 and TRBJ2-1, with 7 bases aligning to TRBD1. V lost 0 bases, J lost 10 bases, and 10 bases stayed unmatched. Germline V gene sequence: CDR1 SGHRS, CDR2 YFSETQ. This CDR3 has 15 amino acids. CDR3: CASSLDGTATPEQFF. In DNA form, the CDR3 reads TGCGCCAGCAGCTTGGATGGGACAGCAACCCCCGAGCAGTTCTTC.

The chain carries TRBV30 and TRBJ1-2, with 9 bases identical to TRBD1. CDR3 length equals 14 residues. The germline V gene encodes CDR1 GTSNPN and CDR2 SVGIG (reference sequence). V dropped 2 bases and J dropped 6; count of bases not matched to a gene: 7. Here the CDR3 reads CAWSLQGQGHGYTF. CDR3 sequence (DNA): TGTGCCTGGAGTCTCCAGGGACAGGGCCATGGCTACACCTTC.

This rearrangement joins TRBV30 to TRBJ2-7; tentatively, D is TRBD1 (7 bases). The germline V gene encodes CDR1 GTSNPN and CDR2 SVGIG (reference sequence). This CDR3 contains 13 residues. CDR3 loop: CAEGRDSSYEQYF. The CDR3 region has the DNA TGTGCGGAGGGCCGGGACAGCTCCTACGAGCAGTACTTC.

This clone was seen a few times. CDR3 in DNA: TGTGCCATCAGTGAGCCGGTCGACGCGTTCCCAAACATTCAGTACTTC. Protein sequence: CAISEPVDAFPNIQYF. The chain joins TRBV10-3 to TRBJ2-4; D gene unclear. V dropped 2 bases and J dropped 6 bases, with 17 bases sitting between them. Germline loops: CDR1 ENHRY, CDR2 SYGVKD. The CDR3 contains 16 residues.

This clone was seen a handful of times. The chain employs TRBV4-3 and TRBJ1-6, with TRBD1 identical over 7 bases. The length of the CDR3 is 15 residues. Germline CDR1 LGHNA, CDR2 YSLEER. V dropped 6 bases and J dropped 9; count of bases not matched to a gene: 11. CDR3 protein: CASRPSGQSLSPLHF. CDR3 in DNA: TGCGCCAGCAGACCTTCGGGACAGAGTCTTTCACCCCTCCACTTT.

This clone turned up a few times. The chain uses TRBV28 and TRBJ1-3; 9 positions agree with TRBD1. The ends lost 6 bases at V and 5 bases at J; junction bases unmatched: 17. Germline CDR1 MDHEN, CDR2 SYDVKM. The CDR3 runs 18 residues. The CDR3 loop is CASSLDPTGGVGRNTIYF. For the CDR3, the DNA is TGTGCCAGCAGCCTTGACCCTACAGGGGGCGTGGGACGAAACACCATATATTTT.

This clone came up a few times. This rearrangement joins TRBV19 to TRBJ1-5, with D hard to call. The CDR3 extends over 14 amino acids. CDR1 and CDR2 from the germline V gene are LNHDA and SQIVND (reference sequence). Trimming cost V 5 bases and J 5 bases, with 13 bases left between them. The CDR3 is CASSYLDRDQPQHF. The CDR3 DNA reads TGTGCCAGTAGTTATCTTGATCGAGATCAGCCCCAGCATTTT.

This clone was detected only a few times. The CDR3 here is CATSRTYAGDTQYF. The CDR3 nucleotides read TGTGCCACCAGCCGGACCTATGCAGGAGATACGCAGTATTTT. The genes are TRBV15 and TRBJ2-3; D remains unclear. CDR1 is LNHNV, CDR2 YYDKDF, per germline (reference sequence). V was clipped by 5 bases and J by 5 bases, with 14 bases between them. This CDR3 spans 14 amino acids.

The J gene is TRBJ2-3, the V gene TRBV5-4; D is uncertain. This CDR3 comprises 14 residues. The V gene lost 4 bases and the J gene lost 4 bases, with 13 bases spanning the gap. The germline V gene encodes CDR1 SGHNT and CDR2 YYREEE (reference sequence). CDR3 residues: CASSPPENADTQYF. CDR3 nucleotide sequence: TGTGCCAGCAGCCCCCCGGAGAATGCAGATACGCAGTATTTT.

This clone came up a few times. The chain uses TRBV25-1 and TRBJ2-7, with 11 bases fitting TRBD1. This CDR3 has 14 amino acids. The V gene end was trimmed by 3 bases and the J gene end by 4 bases; junction bases not matched to a gene: 2. The V gene's germline CDR1 is MGHDK and CDR2 SYGVNS. CDR3 sequence: CASSEWDRGYEQYF. The DNA for the CDR3 is TGTGCCAGCAGTGAGTGGGACAGGGGGTACGAGCAGTACTTC.

The V call is TRBV19, the J call TRBJ2-4; 9 nucleotides line up with TRBD1. The CDR3 runs 15 residues. Looked up from germline, CDR1 is LNHDA and CDR2 is SQIVND (reference sequence). The J segment lost 6 bases and the V segment lost 1 base, leaving 4 bases of the junction unmatched. The CDR3 sequence: CASSIGLTGGNIQYF. CDR3 DNA sequence: TGTGCCAGTAGTATAGGGCTGACAGGGGGAAACATTCAGTACTTC.

The gene calls are TRBV30 and TRBJ1-2; D is possibly TRBD1 (5 bases). The CDR3 is made up of 13 amino acids. V was pared by 4 bases and J by 2 bases, with 11 bases between. CDR1 is GTSNPN and CDR2 is SVGIG in the germline V gene (reference sequence). The CDR3 loop is CAWTPQGNYGYTF. CDR3 nucleotides: TGTGCCTGGACCCCGCAGGGAAACTATGGCTACACCTTC.

The chain combines TRBV30 with TRBJ2-2, with 8 nucleotides matching TRBD1. V was pared by 8 bases and J by 3 bases, with 11 bases of the junction left unmatched. Per germline, CDR1 GTSNPN and CDR2 SVGIG (reference sequence). The CDR3 consists of 15 residues. CDR3 DNA: TGTGCCGGAACAACAGGGGGGTTGGACACCGGGGAGCTGTTTTTT. Its protein product is CAGTTGGLDTGELFF. Using reference TRBV30 and TRBJ2-2 for the parts outside the CDR3, the full variable domain is SQTIHQWPATLVQPVGSPLSLECTVEGTSNPNLYWYRQAAGRGLQLLFYSVGIGQISSEVPQNLSASRPQDRQFILSSKKLLLSDSGFYLCAGTTGGLDTGELFFGEGSRLTVL.